This is a list of T cell receptor beta chains from one sample in a study of blood T cell repertoires in COVID-19. The repertoire was sequenced with immunoSEQ multiplex PCR; TCRdb's copy has only in-frame clones and lacks some. The sample contains 300,000 to 350,000 clones, around 90% of which appear only once. The sample consisted of peripheral blood. These receptors all come from a man younger than 45 with COVID-19, enrolled during active disease. Both conserved end residues are part of each CDR3. The order of the fields is J gene, V gene, D gene, CDR3 length, clone size, CDR3 protein, CDR3 DNA. D genes are given only for firm matches. Rows may omit the clone size; those that give it use once, few, many or a size class.

TRBJ2-7 TRBV11-1 . 14 . CASSLSREKFEQYF TGTGCCAGCAGCTTAAGCAGGGAAAAGTTCGAGCAGTACTTC
TRBJ1-5 TRBV9 . 16 . CASSVVGAWRGQPQHF TGTGCCAGCAGCGTAGTCGGCGCGTGGAGGGGTCAGCCCCAGCATTTT
TRBJ2-4 TRBV19 . 15 . CASSSQRGGKNIQYF TGTGCCAGTAGTTCGCAACGGGGTGGTAAGAACATTCAGTACTTC
TRBJ1-1 TRBV5-4 . 14 few CASSLVGLSTEAFF TGTGCCAGCAGCTTGGTGGGGCTGAGCACTGAAGCTTTCTTT
TRBJ1-2 TRBV4-1 TRBD1 14 . CASSRGTGNYGYTF TGCGCCAGCAGCCGGGGGACAGGGAACTATGGCTACACCTTC
TRBJ1-3 TRBV5-1 . 14 . CASSPESSGNTIYF TGCGCCAGCAGCCCAGAAAGTTCCGGAAACACCATATATTTT
TRBJ1-2 TRBV3-1/TRBV3-2 TRBD1 14 once CASSQGQGARGYTF TGTGCCAGCAGCCAGGGACAGGGGGCGCGAGGCTACACCTTC
TRBJ2-2 TRBV30 TRBD2 16 . CAWSVKLAGAVGELFF TGTGCCTGGAGTGTAAAGCTAGCGGGAGCGGTCGGGGAGCTGTTTTTT
TRBJ1-1 TRBV11-2 . 13 . CASSLEGQFEAFF TGTGCCAGCAGCTTGGAAGGACAATTTGAAGCTTTCTTT
TRBJ2-3 TRBV2 TRBD2 14 . CASLRSPGGDTQYF TGTGCCAGCCTTCGGAGCCCGGGGGGAGATACGCAGTATTTT
TRBJ2-1 TRBV28 TRBD2 15 . CASSPAGGSYNEQFF TGTGCCAGCAGTCCGGCTGGCGGGAGTTACAATGAGCAGTTCTTC
TRBJ1-5 TRBV5-6 TRBD1 17 . CASSGLGQGDYGQPQHF TGTGCCAGCAGCGGGTTGGGACAGGGGGATTATGGTCAGCCCCAGCATTTT
TRBJ2-2 TRBV3-1/TRBV3-2 . 17 . CASSQDSASWNTGELFF TGTGCCAGCAGCCAAGATTCGGCTAGCTGGAACACCGGGGAGCTGTTTTTT
TRBJ2-3 TRBV30 . 14 . CAWSVLQGPDTQYF TGTGCCTGGAGTGTACTCCAGGGGCCAGATACGCAGTATTTT
TRBJ1-4 TRBV27 . 15 . CASSLFGGVDEKLFF TGTGCCAGCAGTTTATTCGGGGGTGTGGATGAAAAACTGTTTTTT
TRBJ2-6 TRBV5-1 TRBD2 15 . CASSPRGEGANVLTF TGCGCCAGCAGCCCGCGGGGGGAAGGGGCCAACGTCCTGACTTTC
TRBJ1-2 TRBV27 TRBD1 16 . CASSPHRQGDRDGYTF TGTGCCAGCAGTCCCCACCGACAGGGGGATAGGGATGGCTACACCTTC
TRBJ2-7 TRBV10-3 TRBD2 15 . CAISESAGAGYEQYF TGTGCCATCAGTGAGTCAGCGGGGGCTGGGTACGAGCAGTACTTC
TRBJ1-1 TRBV6-2/TRBV6-3 . 12 . CASSYYRTEAFF TGTGCCAGCAGTTACTACAGGACTGAAGCTTTCTTT
TRBJ2-2 TRBV9 . 15 . CASSVEVTSPGELFF TGTGCCAGCAGCGTAGAGGTAACTAGCCCCGGGGAGCTGTTTTTT
TRBJ2-5 TRBV29-1 TRBD1 15 . CSVARTGGMRETQYF TGCAGCGTTGCCCGGACAGGGGGCATGAGGGAGACCCAGTACTTC
TRBJ2-7 TRBV7-9 TRBD1 18 . CASSSPSKDRGPTYEQYF TGTGCCAGCAGCTCCCCTTCAAAGGACAGGGGCCCAACCTACGAGCAGTACTTC
TRBJ2-6 TRBV6-4 . 15 . CASSDGASGANVLTF TGTGCCAGCAGTGACGGGGCCTCTGGGGCCAACGTCCTGACTTTC
TRBJ2-5 TRBV24-1 TRBD2 16 . CATSDLSGRAGETQYF TGTGCCACCAGTGATTTGTCGGGGAGGGCCGGAGAGACCCAGTACTTC
TRBJ2-1 TRBV5-6 . 14 . CASSLPQIYNEQFF TGTGCCAGCAGCTTGCCACAGATCTACAATGAGCAGTTCTTC
TRBJ1-2 TRBV5-1 TRBD1 17 . CASSGLVTGVLNYGYTF TGCGCCAGCAGCGGACTTGTGACAGGGGTTCTTAACTATGGCTACACCTTC